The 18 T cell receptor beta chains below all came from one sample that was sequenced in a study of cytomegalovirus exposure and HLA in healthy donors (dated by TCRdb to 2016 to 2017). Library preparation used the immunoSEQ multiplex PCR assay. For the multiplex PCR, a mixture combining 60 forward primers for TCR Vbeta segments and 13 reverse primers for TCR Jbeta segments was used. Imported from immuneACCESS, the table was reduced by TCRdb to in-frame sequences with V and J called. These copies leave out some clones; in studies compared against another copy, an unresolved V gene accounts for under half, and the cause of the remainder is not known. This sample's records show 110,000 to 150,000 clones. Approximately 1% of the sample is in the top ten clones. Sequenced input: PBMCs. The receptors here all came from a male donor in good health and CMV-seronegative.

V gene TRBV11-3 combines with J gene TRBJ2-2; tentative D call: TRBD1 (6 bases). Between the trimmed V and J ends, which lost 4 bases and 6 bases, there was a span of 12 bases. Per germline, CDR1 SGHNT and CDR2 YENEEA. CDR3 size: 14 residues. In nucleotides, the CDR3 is TGTGCCAGCAGCTCGGGACATATGGCCGGGGAGCTGTTTTTT. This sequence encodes CASSSGHMAGELFF.

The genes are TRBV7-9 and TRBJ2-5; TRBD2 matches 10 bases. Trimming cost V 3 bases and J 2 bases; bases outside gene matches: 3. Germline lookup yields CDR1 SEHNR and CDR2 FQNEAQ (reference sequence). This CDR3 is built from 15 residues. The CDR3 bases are TGTGCCAGCAGCTTCGGACTAGCGGTTCAAGAGACCCAGTACTTC. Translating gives CASSFGLAVQETQYF. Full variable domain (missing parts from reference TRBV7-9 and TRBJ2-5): DTGVSQNPRHKITKRGQNVTFRCDPISEHNRLYWYRQTLGQGPEFLTYFQNEAQLEKSRLLSDRFSAERPKGSFSTLEIQRTEQGDSAMYLCASSFGLAVQETQYFGPGTRLLVL.

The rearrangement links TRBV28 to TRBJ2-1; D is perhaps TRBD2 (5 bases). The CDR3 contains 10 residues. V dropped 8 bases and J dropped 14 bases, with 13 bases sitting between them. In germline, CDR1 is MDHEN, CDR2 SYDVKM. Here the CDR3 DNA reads TGTGCCAGCGGGTCGTTGGGAGAGTTCTTC. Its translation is CASGSLGEFF.

The CDR3 sequence: CASSLLGAWGYTF. The CDR3, as DNA: TGTGCCAGCAGTTTATTGGGGGCGTGGGGCTACACCTTC. The chain joins TRBV28 to TRBJ1-2; possible D gene TRBD1, 6 bases. The CDR3 loop spans 13 amino acids. Germline assignment: CDR1 MDHEN and CDR2 SYDVKM. The V end lost 1 base, the J end lost 8 bases, and 11 bases lay between the germline ends.

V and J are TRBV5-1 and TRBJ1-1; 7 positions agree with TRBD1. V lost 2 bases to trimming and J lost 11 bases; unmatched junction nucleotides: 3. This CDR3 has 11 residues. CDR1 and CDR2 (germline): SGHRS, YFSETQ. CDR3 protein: CASSFGTEAFF. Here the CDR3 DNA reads TGCGCCAGCAGCTTCGGGACAGAGGCTTTCTTT.

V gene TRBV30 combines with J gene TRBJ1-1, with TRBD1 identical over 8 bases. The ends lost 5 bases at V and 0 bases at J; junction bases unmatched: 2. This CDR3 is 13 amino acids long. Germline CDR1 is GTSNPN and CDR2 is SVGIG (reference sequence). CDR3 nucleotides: TGTGCCTGGGACAGGGGAATGAACACTGAAGCTTTCTTT. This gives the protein CAWDRGMNTEAFF.

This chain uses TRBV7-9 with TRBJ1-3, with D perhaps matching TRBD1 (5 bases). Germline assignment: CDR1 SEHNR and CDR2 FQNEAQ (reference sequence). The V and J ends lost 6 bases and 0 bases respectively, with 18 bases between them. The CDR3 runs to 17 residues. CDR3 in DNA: TGTGCCAGCAGTCCCAGGGTAACGTCCAGCTCTGGAAACACCATATATTTT. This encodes CASSPRVTSSSGNTIYF.

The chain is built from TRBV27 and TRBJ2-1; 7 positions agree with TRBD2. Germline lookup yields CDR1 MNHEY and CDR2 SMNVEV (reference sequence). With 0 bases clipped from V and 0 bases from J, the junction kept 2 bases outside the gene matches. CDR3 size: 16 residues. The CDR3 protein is CASSLSRTSSYNEQFF. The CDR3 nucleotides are TGTGCCAGCAGTTTATCGAGGACTAGCTCCTACAATGAGCAGTTCTTC.

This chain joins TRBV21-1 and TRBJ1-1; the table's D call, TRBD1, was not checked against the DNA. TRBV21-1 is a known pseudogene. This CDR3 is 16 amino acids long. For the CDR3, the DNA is TGTGCCAGCACCGAGGGAGGGACAGGGGTGAACACTGAAGCTTTCTTT. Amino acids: CASTEGGTGVNTEAFF.

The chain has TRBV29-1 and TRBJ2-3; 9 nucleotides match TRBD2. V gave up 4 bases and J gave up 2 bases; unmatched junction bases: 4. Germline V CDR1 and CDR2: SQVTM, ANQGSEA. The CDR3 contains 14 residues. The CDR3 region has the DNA TGCAGCGTTGGACTAGCGGCGACCACAGATACGCAGTATTTT. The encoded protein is CSVGLAATTDTQYF.

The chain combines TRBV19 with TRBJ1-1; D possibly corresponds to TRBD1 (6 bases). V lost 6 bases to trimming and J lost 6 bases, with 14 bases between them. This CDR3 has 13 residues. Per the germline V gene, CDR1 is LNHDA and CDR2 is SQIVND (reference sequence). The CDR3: CASRRTGYPEAFF. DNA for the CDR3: TGTGCCAGTAGACGTACAGGGTACCCTGAAGCTTTCTTT.

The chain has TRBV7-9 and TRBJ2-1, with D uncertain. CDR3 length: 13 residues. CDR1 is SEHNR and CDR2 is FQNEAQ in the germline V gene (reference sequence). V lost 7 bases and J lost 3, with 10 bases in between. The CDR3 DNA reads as TGTGCCAGCACGCCCCCTAGCTACAATGAGCAGTTCTTC. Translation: CASTPPSYNEQFF.

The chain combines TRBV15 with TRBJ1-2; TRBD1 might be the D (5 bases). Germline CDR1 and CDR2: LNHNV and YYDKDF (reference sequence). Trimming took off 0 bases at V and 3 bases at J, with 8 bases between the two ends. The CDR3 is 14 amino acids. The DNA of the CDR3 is TGTGCCACCAGCAGAGATGCCAGGGACTATGGCTACACCTTC. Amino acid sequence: CATSRDARDYGYTF.

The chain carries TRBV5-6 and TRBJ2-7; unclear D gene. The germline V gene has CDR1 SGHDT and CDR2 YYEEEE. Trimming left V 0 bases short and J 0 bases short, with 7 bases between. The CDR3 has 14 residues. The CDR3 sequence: CASSLGPFSYEQYF. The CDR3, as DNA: TGTGCCAGCAGCTTGGGGCCGTTCTCCTACGAGCAGTACTTC. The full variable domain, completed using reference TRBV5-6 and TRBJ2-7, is DAGVTQSPTHLIKTRGQQVTLRCSPKSGHDTVSWYQQALGQGPQFIFQYYEEEERQRGNFPDRFSGHQFPNYSSELNVNALLLGDSALYLCASSLGPFSYEQYFGPGTRLTVT.

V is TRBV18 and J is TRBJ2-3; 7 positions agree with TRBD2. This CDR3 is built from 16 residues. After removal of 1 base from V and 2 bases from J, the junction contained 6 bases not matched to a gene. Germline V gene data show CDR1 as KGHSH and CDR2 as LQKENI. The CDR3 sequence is CASSPLTSGVTDTQYF. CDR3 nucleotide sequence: TGTGCCAGCTCACCACTCACCAGCGGGGTCACAGATACGCAGTATTTT.

The DNA of the CDR3 is TGTGCCAGCAGCCCGGGGACAGACACTGAAGCTTTCTTT. Residues: CASSPGTDTEAFF. The chain uses TRBV9 and TRBJ1-1, with 7 bases identical to TRBD1. This CDR3 has 13 residues. Trimming at V came to 4 bases and at J to 3 bases, leaving 3 bases not matched to a gene. The germline V gene encodes CDR1 SGDLS and CDR2 YYNGEE. Variable domain in full (rest from reference TRBV9 and TRBJ1-1): DSGVTQTPKHLITATGQRVTLRCSPRSGDLSVYWYQQSLDQGLQFLIQYYNGEERAKGNILERFSAQQFPDLHSELNLSSLELGDSALYFCASSPGTDTEAFFGQGTRLTVV.

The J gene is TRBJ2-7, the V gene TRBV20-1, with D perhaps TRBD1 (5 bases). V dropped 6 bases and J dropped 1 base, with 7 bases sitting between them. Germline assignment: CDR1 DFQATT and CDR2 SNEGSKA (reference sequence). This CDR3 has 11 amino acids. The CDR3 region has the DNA TGCAGTGCAGGGGAATCCTACGAGCAGTACTTC. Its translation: CSAGESYEQYF.

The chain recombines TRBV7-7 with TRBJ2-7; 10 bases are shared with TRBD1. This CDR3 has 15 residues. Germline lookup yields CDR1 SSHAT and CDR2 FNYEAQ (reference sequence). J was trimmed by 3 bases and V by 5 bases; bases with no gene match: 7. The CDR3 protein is CASSPGTGVGYEQYF. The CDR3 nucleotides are TGTGCCAGCAGCCCCGGGACAGGGGTCGGCTACGAGCAGTACTTC.